Listed below are T cell receptor beta chains from one sample, sequenced in a study of human T cells and chemical hapten exposure. One entry per CDR3 protein results from TCRdb running MiXCR on the 5' RACE reads. The listing records a couple of distinct CDR3 sequences. These receptors originate from a female donor in good health. CDR3s include the opening cysteine and the closing phenylalanine or tryptophan. D genes are given only for firm matches. Clone size reads once, few, many, or a class if the clone is expanded.

d_gene,v_gene,j_gene,abundance,CDR3aa,CDR3nt
TRBD2,TRBV6-4,TRBJ2-3,few,CASSDGEGGTDTQYF,TGTGCCAGCAGTGACGGGGAGGGAGGAACAGATACGCAGTATTTT
-,TRBV7-9,TRBJ2-7,few,CASSLWRGTPTYEQYF,TGTGCCAGCAGCTTATGGAGGGGGACCCCCACCTACGAGCAGTACTTC